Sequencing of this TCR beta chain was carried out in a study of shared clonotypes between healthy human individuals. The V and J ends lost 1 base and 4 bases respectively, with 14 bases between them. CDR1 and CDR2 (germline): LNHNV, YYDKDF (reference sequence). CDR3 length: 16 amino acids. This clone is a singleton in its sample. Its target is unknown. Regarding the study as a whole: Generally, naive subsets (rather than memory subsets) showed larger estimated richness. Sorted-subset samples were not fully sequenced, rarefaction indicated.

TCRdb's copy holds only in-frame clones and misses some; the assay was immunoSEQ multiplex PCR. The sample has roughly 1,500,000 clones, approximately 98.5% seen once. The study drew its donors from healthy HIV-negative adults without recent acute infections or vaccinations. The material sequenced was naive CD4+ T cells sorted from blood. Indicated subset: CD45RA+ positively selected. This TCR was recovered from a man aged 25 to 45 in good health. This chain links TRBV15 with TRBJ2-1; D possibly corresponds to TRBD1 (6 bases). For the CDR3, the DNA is TGTGCCACCAGCAGAGGGGGGCCAGGGAAGTACAATGAGCAGTTCTTC. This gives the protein CATSRGGPGKYNEQFF.